This T cell receptor beta chain was obtained from a study of T cells in women clearing cervical HPV infection. Study-wide context: Cases: HPV16-related CIN3 or worse on histology, 2 invasive cancers. General study points: Controls had more TRBV6-7 (approximately 0.16%) than cases (approximately 0.11%).

Germline CDR1 and CDR2: LGHNT and FRNRAP. Deletions cut 2 bases from V and 5 bases from J, with 10 bases between. The CDR3 runs to 14 residues. Worth noting for this clone: The antigen is unknown. The missing CDR3 end, 3 residues past where the read stops, is filled in from the germline J gene.

Cervical HPV DNA detected by MY09/MY11 PCR, typed by dot-blot. The data were produced by immunoSEQ multiplex PCR, yet TCRdb's version contains in-frame clones alone and is incomplete. The sample table includes 20,000 to 25,000 clones. The sequencing input was blood buffy coat. The rearrangement joins TRBV12-5 to TRBJ2-1; D gene ambiguous. The receptor comes from a woman aged 18 to 69 with a cervical HPV16 infection that either progressed to CIN3+ or cleared (not recorded which). CDR3: CASGLLAGDNEQFF. CDR3 bases read: TGTGCTAGTGGTTTGTTGGCAGGCGACAATGAG.